This is a list of T cell receptor beta chains from one sample in a study of cytomegalovirus exposure and HLA in healthy donors. Produced via immunoSEQ multiplex PCR; TCRdb's table is partial and in-frame only. The sample holds approximately 210,000 clones, more than 85% seen once. The sample consisted of PBMCs. Receptor source: a young woman in good health and CMV-seronegative. CDR3s include the opening cysteine and the closing phenylalanine or tryptophan. The D gene is left open where the match is weak. Clone size is not always given. Where it is, it says once, few, many or a class for expanded clones.

J gene: TRBJ1-1; V gene: TRBV6-5; clone size: NA; D gene: NA; CDR3 protein: CASVGDTEAFF; CDR3 DNA: TGTGCCAGCGTAGGGGATACTGAAGCTTTCTTT
J gene: TRBJ1-3; V gene: TRBV6-5; clone size: NA; D gene: NA; CDR3 protein: CASKTPGMSGNTIYF; CDR3 DNA: TGTGCCAGCAAAACCCCAGGGATGTCTGGAAACACCATATATTTT
J gene: TRBJ1-1; V gene: TRBV7-9; clone size: NA; D gene: NA; CDR3 protein: CASSLAGLTEAFF; CDR3 DNA: TGTGCCAGCAGCTTGGCAGGGCTCACTGAAGCTTTCTTT
J gene: TRBJ1-2; V gene: TRBV18; clone size: NA; D gene: NA; CDR3 protein: CASSPGEARSYTF; CDR3 DNA: TGTGCCAGCTCACCAGGGGAGGCGAGAAGCTACACCTTC
J gene: TRBJ1-5; V gene: TRBV27; clone size: NA; D gene: NA; CDR3 protein: CASRIRGGGSNQPQHF; CDR3 DNA: TGTGCCAGCAGAATTAGAGGAGGCGGGAGCAATCAGCCCCAGCATTTT
J gene: TRBJ1-2; V gene: TRBV6-5; clone size: NA; D gene: NA; CDR3 protein: CASSRQGYYGYTF; CDR3 DNA: TGTGCCAGCAGTCGACAAGGCTACTATGGCTACACCTTC
J gene: TRBJ2-2; V gene: TRBV11-3; clone size: NA; D gene: TRBD2; CDR3 protein: CASSRLAGVNTGELFF; CDR3 DNA: TGTGCCAGCAGCCGACTAGCGGGGGTGAACACCGGGGAGCTGTTTTTT
J gene: TRBJ1-1; V gene: TRBV5-5; clone size: NA; D gene: NA; CDR3 protein: CASSLAVRQVYTEAFF; CDR3 DNA: TGTGCCAGCAGCTTGGCCGTGCGACAGGTATACACTGAAGCTTTCTTT
J gene: TRBJ2-5; V gene: TRBV19; clone size: few; D gene: TRBD2; CDR3 protein: CASSIKLAGRLQETQYF; CDR3 DNA: TGTGCCAGTAGTATCAAACTAGCGGGGAGACTACAAGAGACCCAGTACTTC
J gene: TRBJ1-1; V gene: TRBV27; clone size: NA; D gene: NA; CDR3 protein: CASNRAGSTEAFF; CDR3 DNA: TGTGCCAGCAACAGGGCGGGTAGCACTGAAGCTTTCTTT
J gene: TRBJ2-7; V gene: TRBV11-3; clone size: NA; D gene: TRBD1; CDR3 protein: CASSLATGAYEQYF; CDR3 DNA: TGTGCCAGCAGCTTAGCCACAGGGGCCTACGAGCAGTACTTC
J gene: TRBJ1-2; V gene: TRBV28; clone size: NA; D gene: NA; CDR3 protein: CASSFLRDSGYTF; CDR3 DNA: TGTGCCAGCAGTTTTCTTAGGGACTCTGGCTACACCTTC
J gene: TRBJ2-7; V gene: TRBV11-2; clone size: NA; D gene: TRBD1; CDR3 protein: CASSLNRGSYEQYF; CDR3 DNA: TGTGCCAGCAGCTTAAACAGGGGGTCCTACGAGCAGTACTTC
J gene: TRBJ2-2; V gene: TRBV27; clone size: NA; D gene: TRBD2; CDR3 protein: CASSLFGTSGGADTGELFF; CDR3 DNA: TGTGCCAGCAGTTTATTTGGGACTAGCGGGGGGGCCGACACCGGGGAGCTGTTTTTT
J gene: TRBJ2-5; V gene: TRBV27; clone size: NA; D gene: NA; CDR3 protein: CASSLVRQETQYF; CDR3 DNA: TGTGCCAGCAGTTTGGTCAGGCAAGAGACCCAGTACTTC
J gene: TRBJ1-1; V gene: TRBV25-1; clone size: NA; D gene: NA; CDR3 protein: CASSENRMNTEAFF; CDR3 DNA: TGTGCCAGCAGTGAAAACAGAATGAACACTGAAGCTTTCTTT
J gene: TRBJ1-1; V gene: TRBV2; clone size: once; D gene: TRBD1; CDR3 protein: CASITDRDNTEAFF; CDR3 DNA: TGTGCCAGCATTACAGACAGGGACAACACTGAAGCTTTCTTT
J gene: TRBJ2-3; V gene: TRBV6-4; clone size: NA; D gene: TRBD2; CDR3 protein: CASSIAGEVTDTQYF; CDR3 DNA: TGTGCCAGCAGCATAGCGGGAGAGGTCACAGATACGCAGTATTTT
J gene: TRBJ2-1; V gene: TRBV9; clone size: few; D gene: TRBD2; CDR3 protein: CASSVATSGRGESEQFF; CDR3 DNA: TGTGCCAGCAGCGTAGCTACATCGGGCCGGGGGGAAAGTGAGCAGTTCTTC
J gene: TRBJ1-3; V gene: TRBV27; clone size: few; D gene: NA; CDR3 protein: CASSFGGAGNTIYF; CDR3 DNA: TGTGCCAGCAGTTTTGGGGGGGCAGGAAACACCATATATTTT
J gene: TRBJ1-1; V gene: TRBV6-4; clone size: NA; D gene: NA; CDR3 protein: CASRRDPRGTEAFF; CDR3 DNA: TGTGCCAGCAGGCGGGACCCCCGAGGGACTGAAGCTTTCTTT
J gene: TRBJ2-4; V gene: TRBV19; clone size: NA; D gene: NA; CDR3 protein: CASSIGRWNIQYF; CDR3 DNA: TGTGCCAGTAGTATAGGCAGGTGGAACATTCAGTACTTC
J gene: TRBJ1-2; V gene: TRBV28; clone size: NA; D gene: TRBD1; CDR3 protein: CASSPSDRESGYTF; CDR3 DNA: TGTGCCAGCAGTCCCTCGGACAGGGAAAGTGGCTACACCTTC
J gene: TRBJ1-2; V gene: TRBV7-9; clone size: NA; D gene: NA; CDR3 protein: CASSLEDSSYGYTF; CDR3 DNA: TGTGCCAGCAGCTTAGAGGACAGCTCCTATGGCTACACCTTC
J gene: TRBJ2-7; V gene: TRBV6-5; clone size: NA; D gene: NA; CDR3 protein: CARYRARSLYEQYF; CDR3 DNA: TGTGCCAGATATAGAGCAAGGAGCCTCTACGAGCAGTACTTC
J gene: TRBJ1-1; V gene: TRBV30; clone size: NA; D gene: TRBD1; CDR3 protein: CAWARQGWTEAFF; CDR3 DNA: TGTGCCTGGGCCCGACAGGGTTGGACTGAAGCTTTCTTT
J gene: TRBJ2-2; V gene: TRBV10-2; clone size: NA; D gene: TRBD2; CDR3 protein: CASLFSGWNTGELFF; CDR3 DNA: TGCGCCAGTCTCTTTAGCGGGTGGAACACCGGGGAGCTGTTTTTT
J gene: TRBJ1-2; V gene: TRBV2; clone size: NA; D gene: TRBD1; CDR3 protein: CASTGGHGYTF; CDR3 DNA: TGTGCCAGCACAGGGGGCCATGGCTACACCTTC
J gene: TRBJ1-1; V gene: TRBV7-9; clone size: once; D gene: NA; CDR3 protein: CASSSTDRLTAEAFF; CDR3 DNA: TGTGCCAGCAGTTCTACAGACAGGTTGACGGCTGAAGCTTTCTTT
J gene: TRBJ2-7; V gene: TRBV5-1; clone size: once; D gene: NA; CDR3 protein: CASSAPGLYEQYF; CDR3 DNA: TGCGCCAGCAGCGCGCCGGGTCTGTACGAGCAGTACTTC
J gene: TRBJ1-2; V gene: TRBV6-1; clone size: NA; D gene: NA; CDR3 protein: CASIITGGNYGYTF; CDR3 DNA: TGTGCCAGCATTATCACAGGTGGTAACTATGGCTACACCTTC
J gene: TRBJ2-7; V gene: TRBV19; clone size: NA; D gene: NA; CDR3 protein: CASSATVSYEQYF; CDR3 DNA: TGTGCCAGTAGTGCGACAGTCTCCTACGAGCAGTACTTC
J gene: TRBJ1-1; V gene: TRBV30; clone size: NA; D gene: TRBD1; CDR3 protein: CAWSLGTGNTEAFF; CDR3 DNA: TGTGCCTGGAGCTTAGGGACAGGGAACACTGAAGCTTTCTTT
J gene: TRBJ2-3; V gene: TRBV7-8; clone size: NA; D gene: TRBD2; CDR3 protein: CASSLVIAGDLSDTQYF; CDR3 DNA: TGTGCCAGCAGCTTAGTTATAGCGGGAGATCTATCAGATACGCAGTATTTT
J gene: TRBJ2-2; V gene: TRBV5-1; clone size: NA; D gene: TRBD2; CDR3 protein: CASSGGGLALNTGELFF; CDR3 DNA: TGCGCCAGCAGCGGGGGGGGACTAGCGCTAAACACCGGGGAGCTGTTTTTT
J gene: TRBJ1-2; V gene: TRBV6-5; clone size: NA; D gene: TRBD1; CDR3 protein: CASSPLDRGYGYTF; CDR3 DNA: TGTGCCAGCAGCCCTCTTGACAGGGGCTATGGCTACACCTTC
J gene: TRBJ2-7; V gene: TRBV5-1; clone size: NA; D gene: TRBD2; CDR3 protein: CASSLGAGGEQYF; CDR3 DNA: TGCGCCAGCAGCTTGGGTGCGGGGGGCGAGCAGTACTTC
J gene: TRBJ1-2; V gene: TRBV6-4; clone size: NA; D gene: NA; CDR3 protein: CASSESGSGIYGYTF; CDR3 DNA: TGTGCCAGCAGTGAGTCCGGGAGCGGGATCTATGGCTACACCTTC
J gene: TRBJ2-7; V gene: TRBV27; clone size: NA; D gene: NA; CDR3 protein: CASSLGYLGGYEQYF; CDR3 DNA: TGTGCCAGCAGTCTAGGCTACTTAGGAGGCTACGAGCAGTACTTC